This T cell receptor beta chain was recovered during a study of a mutant IDH1 vaccine in newly diagnosed glioma. Across the whole study: Vaccination followed radiotherapy alone by 4-6 weeks, or accompanied temozolomide cycles.

Regarding this clone: As yet, its antigen is unknown.

Stated time point: week 5, during vaccination. Each dose delivered 300 ug of mutant IDH1 20-mer peptide subcutaneously with imiquimod. Donor diagnoses consisted of new WHO grade 3 or 4 IDH1-mutant, ATRX-lost astrocytomas. This CDR3 region has 14 residues. Trimming took 6 bases from V and 1 from J; bases not matched to a gene: 7. Germline loops: CDR1 SQVTM, CDR2 ANQGSEA. TCRdb's copy holds only in-frame clones and misses some; the assay was immunoSEQ multiplex PCR. There are approximately 76,000 clones in the sample; 90% to 95% occur only once, and 0.55% to 0.65% lies in the top ten. Sequencing was performed on PBMCs, taken from a glioma patient whose treatment included an IDH1 peptide vaccine. The clonotype originates from a woman aged 50 to 65 with glioma. The chain is built from TRBV29-1 and TRBJ1-1; 8 positions agree with TRBD1. The CDR3 DNA sequence: TGCAGCGTGATGGACAGGGCTCAGAACACTGAAGCTTTCTTT. Its translation: CSVMDRAQNTEAFF.